This TCR beta chain is from a study of T cells after posttransplantation cyclophosphamide. The CDR3 extends over 15 amino acids. V lost 5 bases, J lost 9 bases, and 13 bases stayed unmatched. Germline values: CDR1 MNHEY, CDR2 SVGAGI. Assay: immunoSEQ multiplex PCR; the TCRdb copy retains only in-frame clones and omits some. The top ten hold under 3.5% of the sample, which has about 28,000 clones, 70% to 90% seen once. Peripheral blood was collected from the related graft donor on the marrow donation day. This receptor was identified in a middle-aged man. The chain recombines TRBV6-5 with TRBJ1-1; 9 nucleotides agree with TRBD1. The sample was PBMCs. CDR3 sequence: CASSGQGRAGSKAFF. CDR3 in DNA: TGTGCCAGCAGTGGACAGGGGAGAGCCGGGTCGAAAGCTTTCTTT.